This T cell receptor beta chain was obtained from a study of Ad26.COV2.S vaccination and SARS-CoV-2 variants. Study information: The study gave Ad26.COV2.S intramuscularly, once or twice 56 days apart.

A single count supports this clone. This table comes from immunoSEQ multiplex PCR, and its TCRdb copy is limited to in-frame clones, with some not included. The sample has 360,000 or so clones; roughly 91% are singletons. Indicated treatment: around 19 received Ad26.COV2.S at low or high dose, single or two shots; roughly five received placebo; per-sample allocation not given. Samples analyzed were those drawn on day 63 after the first vaccine or placebo injection. Germline V gene lookup returns CDR1 SGHVS and CDR2 FNYEAQ. The CDR3 is made up of 16 amino acids. J lost 2 bases, V lost 5 bases, and 7 bases had no gene match.

This receptor was taken from a person aged 18-65 years who received the Ad26.COV2.S COVID-19 vaccine or a placebo. Sequences were derived from peripheral blood, sampled in a trial of Ad26.COV2.S vaccine versus placebo. The chain is built from TRBV7-6 and TRBJ2-2; 8 bases are a match to TRBD1. CDR3 DNA sequence: TGTGCCAGCAGCGAAAGACAGGGGTTAAACACCGGGGAGCTGTTTTTT. This codes for CASSERQGLNTGELFF.